The text below deals with one T cell receptor beta chain. The germline gene is not matched at one end of the junction; a read error may be the cause. The authors ran a second PCR of roughly 7 to 11 cycles using a sample-barcoded 5' primer and a J-beta primer mix. TCRdb reanalysed the 5' RACE reads using MiXCR and keeps one entry per CDR3 protein. Among about 800,000 distinct CDR3 sequences listed, around 25% were seen once. The source of the sample is a study of blood T cells in healthy people across ages. Germline V CDR1 and CDR2: MNHEY, SVGAGI. This CDR3 is built from 13 residues. These data also featured in a second study, about T cells of mothers and their children.

The V and J genes are TRBV6-5 and TRBJ2-5; possibly TRBD1 or TRBD2 for D (5 bases each). The sample comprised blood. The receptor was derived from a boy between 10 and 17 years old in good health. The CDR3 nucleotides are TGTGCCAGCAGTCAAGGGGACGGAGAGGCCCAGTACTTC. It is translated as CASSQGDGEAQYF.